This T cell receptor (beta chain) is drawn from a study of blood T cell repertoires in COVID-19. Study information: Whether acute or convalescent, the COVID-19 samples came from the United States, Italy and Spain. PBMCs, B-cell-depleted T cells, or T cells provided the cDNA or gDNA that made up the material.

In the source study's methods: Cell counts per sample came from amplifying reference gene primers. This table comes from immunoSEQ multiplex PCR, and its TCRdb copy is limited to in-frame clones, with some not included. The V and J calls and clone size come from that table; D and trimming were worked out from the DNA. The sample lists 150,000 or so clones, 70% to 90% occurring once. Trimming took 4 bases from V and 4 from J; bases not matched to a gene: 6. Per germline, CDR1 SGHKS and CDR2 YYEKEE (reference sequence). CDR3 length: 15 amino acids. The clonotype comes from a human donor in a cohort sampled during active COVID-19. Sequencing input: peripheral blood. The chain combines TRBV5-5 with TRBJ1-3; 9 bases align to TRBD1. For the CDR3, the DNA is TGTGCCAGCAGCGTACAGGGGGCGAGCGGAAACACCATATATTTT. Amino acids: CASSVQGASGNTIYF.